The 15 T cell receptor beta chains reported below all come from one sample, sequenced in a study of blood T cells in healthy people across ages. The use of a sample-barcoded 5' primer and a J-beta primer mix characterized a second PCR of about 6 to 12 cycles. Each CDR3 protein is one row after TCRdb ran MiXCR on the 5' RACE reads. In the table there are over a million distinct CDR3 sequences, roughly 43% of which are singletons. Sequenced input: blood. The receptors stem from a woman aged 18 to 35 in good health.

The chain carries TRBV5-1 and TRBJ2-1, with 7 bases that match TRBD1. The last part of the DNA fits TRBJ2-7 better; the J call may be wrong. CDR1 is SGHRS, CDR2 YFSETQ, per germline. The CDR3 runs 13 residues. CDR3 sequence: CASSFTGANEQYF. In nucleotides, the CDR3 is TGCGCCAGCAGCTTTACAGGGGCCAATGAGCAGTACTTC.

The chain employs TRBV12-3 or TRBV12-4 and TRBJ2-7, with D unclear. This CDR3 region has 14 residues. With 2 bases removed from V and 2 bases from J, the gap between germline ends came to 10 bases. The CDR3 sequence is CASSLQTSAYEQYF. DNA of the CDR3: TGTGCCAGCAGTTTACAGACCTCGGCCTACGAGCAGTACTTC.

J is TRBJ2-5 and V is TRBV30; TRBD1 agrees at 10 bases. The germline V gene encodes CDR1 GTSNPN and CDR2 SVGIG (reference sequence). J gave up 3 bases and V 8 bases, and 12 bases lay outside the gene matches. This CDR3 has 15 residues. This chain's CDR3 is CAAYTYGTGEETQYF. The CDR3, as DNA: TGTGCCGCCTACACATACGGGACAGGGGAAGAGACCCAGTACTTC.

This clonotype was detected a few times. The chain couples TRBV4-2 to TRBJ2-7; 13 bases are a match to TRBD2. This CDR3 has 16 residues. The germline V gene has CDR1 LGHNA and CDR2 YNFKEQ. The V segment lost 0 bases and the J segment 4 bases; nucleotides outside the gene matches: 3. The CDR3 DNA reads TGTGCCAGCAGCCAAGATGGACTAGCGGGAGATTACGAGCAGTACTTC. This gives the protein CASSQDGLAGDYEQYF.

The V gene is TRBV3-1, the J gene TRBJ2-1; D remains ambiguous. CDR1 and CDR2 from the germline V gene are LGHDT and YNNKEL (reference sequence). The V gene lost 3 bases and the J gene lost 3 bases, with 3 bases spanning the gap. The CDR3 has 12 amino acids. The CDR3, as DNA: TGTGCCAGCAGCCACAGCTACAATGAGCAGTTCTTC. The encoded protein is CASSHSYNEQFF.

The rearrangement joins TRBV20-1 to TRBJ2-7, with no clear D. The CDR3 has 12 amino acids. Trimming pared 1 base from V and 5 bases from J, leaving 9 bases between. CDR1 is DFQATT, CDR2 SNEGSKA, per germline (reference sequence). The CDR3 region is CSARVQLDEQYF. DNA of the CDR3: TGCAGTGCTAGAGTCCAGTTGGACGAGCAGTACTTC.

This chain connects TRBV12-3 or TRBV12-4 to TRBJ2-3; TRBD2 aligns across 8 bases. This CDR3 contains 13 residues. V dropped 5 bases and J dropped 5; count of bases not matched to a gene: 3. CDR3 sequence (DNA): TGTGCCAGCAGTGTGACTAGCGTAGATACGCAGTATTTT. Protein sequence: CASSVTSVDTQYF.

This clonotype turned up a few times. The V gene is TRBV11-2, the J gene TRBJ2-3; D unclear. The CDR3 has 14 amino acids. Trimming stripped 5 bases from V and 2 bases from J, with 11 bases between. The germline gives CDR1 SGHAT, CDR2 FQNNGV. As DNA, the CDR3 is TGTGCCAGCAGCCCCCCCCATTACACAGATACGCAGTATTTT. Protein product: CASSPPHYTDTQYF.

The rearrangement joins TRBV29-1 to TRBJ2-3; D gene ambiguous. The V gene's germline CDR1 is SQVTM and CDR2 ANQGSEA. Trimming took off 5 bases at V and 6 bases at J, with 9 bases between the two ends. CDR3 length equals 11 residues. In nucleotides, the CDR3 is TGCAGCGTTTTTTCTTCGGATACGCAGTATTTT. The encoded protein is CSVFSSDTQYF.

This clonotype has a handful of counts. This chain connects TRBV29-1 to TRBJ1-2, with 11 bases aligning to TRBD1. The CDR3 has 14 amino acids. J gave up 0 bases and V 7 bases, and 4 bases lay outside the gene matches. Germline V lookup: CDR1 SQVTM, CDR2 ANQGSEA. The CDR3 is CSALDRGPNYGYTF. The CDR3, as DNA: TGCAGCGCATTGGACAGGGGGCCTAACTATGGCTACACCTTC.

This clonotype was seen a few times. This chain connects TRBV5-1 to TRBJ1-1, with unresolved D. Per the germline V gene, CDR1 is SGHRS and CDR2 is YFSETQ. Trimming cost V 7 bases and J 7 bases, with 17 bases left between them. The CDR3 is 13 amino acids. DNA of the CDR3: TGCGCCAGCCGCTCGATCCGGGCGATTGAAGCTTTCTTT. Amino acid sequence: CASRSIRAIEAFF.

This clonotype showed up just a few times. The chain has TRBV27 and TRBJ1-5; D is undetermined. CDR1 is MNHEY, CDR2 SMNVEV, per germline (reference sequence). Trimming pared 6 bases from V and 5 bases from J, leaving 14 bases between. This CDR3 region has 14 residues. CDR3 residues: CASRSLVGYQPQHF. The CDR3, as DNA: TGTGCCAGCAGGTCCCTAGTGGGATATCAGCCCCAGCATTTT.

The chain recombines TRBV7-9 with TRBJ1-3; weak D call: TRBD1 (6 bases). V dropped 1 base and J dropped 0 bases, with 13 bases sitting between them. This CDR3 comprises 17 residues. The germline CDR1 and CDR2 sequences are SEHNR and FQNEAQ (reference sequence). This chain's CDR3 is CASSLEPRTDSGNTIYF. CDR3 nucleotides: TGTGCCAGCAGCTTAGAACCTAGGACAGACTCTGGAAACACCATATATTTT.

This rearrangement joins TRBV7-2 to TRBJ2-1; D perhaps matches TRBD1 (7 bases). TRBJ2-7 matches the DNA end more closely, so the J call is doubtful. The germline V gene encodes CDR1 SGHTA and CDR2 FQGNSA. The CDR3 totals 16 residues. This chain's CDR3 is CASSYLTGRSTNEQYF. As DNA, the CDR3 is TGTGCCAGCAGCTACCTGACAGGGAGGAGTACTAATGAGCAGTACTTC.

The chain employs TRBV9 and TRBJ2-3; 15 nucleotides agree with TRBD2. This CDR3 has 17 residues. Germline V CDR1 and CDR2: SGDLS, YYNGEE. With 3 bases clipped from V and 9 bases from J, the junction kept 11 bases outside the gene matches. CDR3 loop: CASSAGTSGRRESTQYF. CDR3 DNA sequence: TGTGCCAGCAGCGCGGGGACTAGCGGGAGGAGGGAATCCACGCAGTATTTT.